Below, 6 T cell receptor beta chains from the same sample are listed, as sequenced in a study of blood T cell repertoires in COVID-19. The protocol was immunoSEQ multiplex PCR, while the TCRdb copy is restricted to in-frame clones and leaves out a portion. Of about 21,000 clones listed, 91% were seen once; the top ten hold 7% to 8.5%. The sample was peripheral blood. The receptors here all came from a man aged 65-85 years with active COVID-19.

The chain carries TRBV3-1 (or the pseudogene TRBV3-2) and TRBJ2-3; D is possibly TRBD1 (6 bases). This CDR3 has 16 residues. Germline V gene sequence: CDR1 LGHDT, CDR2 YNNKEL (reference sequence). Between the trimmed V and J ends, which lost 4 bases and 4 bases, there was a span of 18 bases. The CDR3 bases are TGTGCCAGCAGCCGACCGACAGGATTCAATTCAGATACGCAGTATTTT. It translates to CASSRPTGFNSDTQYF.

The count of this clone is one. The chain combines TRBV6-2 or TRBV6-3 with TRBJ1-3, with D tentatively TRBD1 (5 bases). V was clipped by 4 bases and J by 7 bases, with 23 bases between them. CDR3 size: 17 residues. In germline, CDR1 is MNHEY, CDR2 SVGEGT. The CDR3 loop is CASSSPAGRGAGNTIYF. In DNA form, the CDR3 reads TGTGCCAGCAGTTCGCCCGCGGGAAGGGGAGCGGGCAACACCATATATTTT.

This clone was recorded a few times. The chain carries TRBV5-1 and TRBJ2-5; TRBD1 aligns across 10 bases. Trimming took 4 bases from V and 2 from J; bases not matched to a gene: 2. CDR3 length: 14 amino acids. CDR1 is SGHRS and CDR2 is YFSETQ in the germline V gene. The CDR3 is CASSPGQGQETQYF. CDR3 DNA sequence: TGCGCCAGCAGCCCGGGACAGGGGCAAGAGACCCAGTACTTC.

The J gene is TRBJ2-2, the V gene TRBV9; TRBD2 is a possible D gene (6 bases). Trimming pared 0 bases from V and 8 bases from J, leaving 11 bases between. Germline loops: CDR1 SGDLS, CDR2 YYNGEE. The CDR3 has 14 residues. Here the CDR3 DNA reads TGTGCCAGCAGCGTAGTCCCGGGAGAAGGGGAGCTGTTTTTT. Its translation is CASSVVPGEGELFF.

The rearrangement joins TRBV7-2 to TRBJ2-1, with TRBD2 identical over 9 bases. Germline V CDR1 and CDR2: SGHTA, FQGNSA. The CDR3 length is 17 residues. J lost 2 bases, V lost 6 bases, and 11 bases had no gene match. CDR3 loop: CASRSQPGLATYNEQFF. As DNA, the CDR3 is TGTGCCAGCAGGTCACAGCCTGGACTAGCGACCTACAATGAGCAGTTCTTC.

The genes are TRBV28 and TRBJ2-7; D is perhaps TRBD1 (6 bases). Per germline, CDR1 MDHEN and CDR2 SYDVKM. V was pared by 10 bases and J by 4 bases, with 20 bases between. The CDR3 totals 14 residues. The CDR3 sequence is CATLTGPPTYEQYF. CDR3 sequence (DNA): TGTGCCACCCTGACAGGCCCCCCGACGTACGAGCAGTACTTC.